This is a list of T cell receptor beta chains from one sample in a study of technical replicates of blood from several donors. Produced via immunoSEQ multiplex PCR; TCRdb's table is partial and in-frame only. Among 98,000 or so clones, about 95% were seen once, and the ten largest hold 0.2% to 0.25%. What was sequenced was T cells isolated from PBMCs. These receptors were taken from a human donor in good health. CDR3s include the opening cysteine and the closing phenylalanine or tryptophan. A D gene is named only where the DNA matches it firmly. Part of the rows lack a size; the others show once, few, many or a class for expanded clones.

v_gene	j_gene	abundance	d_gene	CDR3aa	CDR3nt
TRBV10-1	TRBJ2-1	.	.	CASSESRLHRGGDRSYNEQFF	TGCGCCAGCAGTGAGTCGAGATTGCACAGGGGGGGGGACCGGTCCTACAATGAGCAGTTCTTC
TRBV30	TRBJ2-3	.	.	CAWSGGGLDTQYF	TGTGCCTGGAGTGGGGGGGGCCTGGATACGCAGTATTTT
TRBV5-6	TRBJ1-1	.	TRBD1	CASSFGTARMAFF	TGTGCCAGCAGCTTCGGGACAGCCAGGATGGCTTTCTTT
TRBV5-1	TRBJ1-2	.	.	CASSPRPENGYTF	TGCGCCAGCAGCCCGCGTCCCGAAAATGGCTACACCTTC
TRBV5-1	TRBJ2-5	.	TRBD2	CASSLQPSGMETQYF	TGCGCCAGCAGCTTGCAGCCTAGCGGGATGGAGACCCAGTACTTC
TRBV25-1	TRBJ1-2	.	.	CASSLEEEAYGYTF	TGTGCCAGCAGTCTTGAGGAGGAGGCCTATGGCTACACCTTC
TRBV6-1	TRBJ1-3	.	TRBD1	CASSEGAGGHTIYF	TGTGCCAGCAGTGAAGGGGCAGGGGGACACACCATATATTTT
TRBV13	TRBJ2-7	.	TRBD2	CASSLGAGTNYEQYF	TGTGCCAGCAGCTTAGGTGCCGGGACTAACTACGAGCAGTACTTC
TRBV7-2	TRBJ2-1	.	.	CASSPGLRPVEQFF	TGTGCCAGCAGCCCAGGCCTCCGACCGGTTGAGCAGTTCTTC
TRBV5-1	TRBJ2-3	.	.	CASSDQTGVTQYF	TGCGCCAGCAGCGACCAAACGGGAGTCACGCAGTATTTT
TRBV9	TRBJ2-5	.	TRBD2	CASSVGGSGGETQYF	TGTGCCAGCAGCGTAGGTGGTAGCGGGGGAGAGACCCAGTACTTC
TRBV7-9	TRBJ1-1	few	.	CASSPHTGINEAFF	TGTGCCAGCAGCCCACACACGGGAATCAACGAAGCTTTCTTT
TRBV2	TRBJ2-6	.	.	CASPRSPAAGANVLTF	TGTGCCAGCCCCCGGAGCCCGGCCGCTGGGGCCAACGTCCTGACTTTC
TRBV5-4	TRBJ2-1	.	TRBD2	CASSSLAGGSNEQFF	TGTGCCAGCAGCTCCCTAGCGGGGGGGTCCAATGAGCAGTTCTTC
TRBV18	TRBJ2-1	.	TRBD1	CASSPSGGDNEQFF	TGTGCCAGCTCACCGTCAGGGGGTGACAATGAGCAGTTCTTC
TRBV27	TRBJ1-5	.	.	CASSPGFNQPQHF	TGTGCCAGCAGCCCAGGTTTCAATCAGCCCCAGCATTTT
TRBV20-1	TRBJ1-2	.	.	CSAPGYGYTF	TGCAGTGCACCAGGGTATGGCTACACCTTC
TRBV7-2	TRBJ2-3	.	TRBD1	CASSLQGARTDTQYF	TGTGCCAGCAGCTTACAGGGGGCGCGGACAGATACGCAGTATTTT
TRBV18	TRBJ2-5	.	.	CASSPTPARQETQYF	TGTGCCAGCTCACCAACACCCGCCAGACAAGAGACCCAGTACTTC
TRBV30	TRBJ2-7	.	TRBD1	CAWDHPGQAYEQYF	TGTGCCTGGGACCATCCGGGACAGGCCTACGAGCAGTACTTC
TRBV29-1	TRBJ2-7	.	.	CSGGGGTYEQYF	TGCAGCGGGGGTGGAGGGACCTACGAGCAGTACTTC
TRBV5-5	TRBJ1-1	.	.	CASSFPGSTEAFF	TGTGCCAGCAGCTTTCCAGGGTCCACTGAAGCTTTCTTT
TRBV20-1	TRBJ1-2	.	.	CSASSGVGYTF	TGCAGTGCTAGTTCAGGGGTCGGCTACACCTTC
TRBV10-1	TRBJ2-7	.	TRBD1	CASSGHLEGAEQYF	TGCGCCAGCAGTGGACACCTCGAGGGGGCCGAGCAGTACTTC
TRBV5-1	TRBJ2-3	.	TRBD1	CASSRQTGGTDTQYF	TGCGCCAGCAGCAGGCAAACAGGGGGCACAGATACGCAGTATTTT
TRBV6-5	TRBJ1-5	.	.	CASRTGGQSQPQHF	TGTGCCAGCAGGACAGGCGGTCAATCTCAGCCCCAGCATTTT
TRBV7-9	TRBJ2-3	.	.	CASTLRGGGSSTDTQYF	TGTGCCAGCACCCTTAGGGGTGGGGGGTCCAGCACAGATACGCAGTATTTT
TRBV5-5	TRBJ2-1	.	.	CASSLYNEQFF	TGTGCCAGCAGCCTCTACAATGAGCAGTTCTTC
TRBV28	TRBJ1-5	.	.	CASSSPPDSGWGLNQPQHF	TGTGCCAGCAGTTCCCCCCCCGACTCAGGATGGGGGCTAAATCAGCCCCAGCATTTT
TRBV6-5	TRBJ1-1	.	TRBD1	CASSYSTGRTNTEAFF	TGTGCCAGCAGTTACTCGACAGGGAGAACGAACACTGAAGCTTTCTTT
TRBV25-1	TRBJ2-1	few	TRBD2	CASRPAGATYNEQFF	TGTGCCAGCAGGCCAGCGGGAGCGACCTACAATGAGCAGTTCTTC
TRBV9	TRBJ2-2	.	.	CASSVGAGSNTGELFF	TGTGCCAGCAGCGTGGGGGCCGGGTCCAACACCGGGGAGCTGTTTTTT
TRBV2	TRBJ1-1	.	.	CASSLRQPPVAFF	TGTGCCAGCAGCTTGAGACAGCCCCCTGTAGCTTTCTTT
TRBV2	TRBJ1-2	.	.	CASREETGPNYGYTF	TGTGCCAGCAGGGAAGAGACAGGTCCCAACTATGGCTACACCTTC
TRBV14	TRBJ2-7	.	.	CASSQVVWGPSYEQYF	TGTGCCAGCAGCCAAGTCGTTTGGGGCCCTTCCTACGAGCAGTACTTC
TRBV7-9	TRBJ2-7	.	TRBD2	CASSPDLAGGPYEQYF	TGTGCCAGCAGCCCAGACCTAGCGGGAGGCCCTTACGAGCAGTACTTC
TRBV4-1	TRBJ1-2	.	.	CASSQGGILYGYTF	TGCGCCAGCAGCCAAGGAGGAATACTCTATGGCTACACCTTC
TRBV7-6	TRBJ2-2	.	TRBD2	CASSLSSAGVTGELFF	TGTGCCAGCAGCTTAAGTTCGGCGGGAGTCACCGGGGAGCTGTTTTTT
TRBV5-1	TRBJ2-3	.	TRBD2	CASSALAGGLGTQYF	TGTGCCAGCAGCGCACTAGCGGGGGGGCTAGGTACGCAGTATTTT
TRBV5-6	TRBJ2-3	.	TRBD2	CASSLVWLAGRSSTDTQYF	TGTGCCAGCAGCTTGGTGTGGCTAGCGGGACGATCTAGCACAGATACGCAGTATTTT
TRBV6-1	TRBJ1-6	.	.	CASSERENSPLHF	TGTGCCAGCAGTGAACGGGAAAATTCACCCCTCCACTTT
TRBV7-2	TRBJ2-5	.	.	CASSPLRDIETQYF	TGTGCCAGCTCCCCCCTGCGGGATATAGAGACCCAGTACTTC
TRBV5-5	TRBJ2-7	.	.	CASSLLRGPYEQYF	TGTGCCAGCAGCTTGCTCCGGGGTCCCTACGAGCAGTACTTC
TRBV28	TRBJ2-7	.	TRBD2	CASSIPGLAFEQYF	TGTGCCAGCAGTATACCGGGACTAGCTTTCGAGCAGTACTTC
TRBV5-1	TRBJ2-2	.	TRBD2	CASSLRGSAGELFF	TGCGCCAGCAGCTTACGCGGGAGCGCCGGGGAGCTGTTTTTT
TRBV9	TRBJ2-5	.	.	CASSVGQQRETQYF	TGTGCCAGCAGCGTAGGACAGCAACGGGAGACCCAGTACTTC
TRBV6-6	TRBJ2-7	.	TRBD1	CASSVTGGGFEQYF	TGTGCCAGCAGTGTGACAGGGGGGGGGTTCGAGCAGTACTTC
TRBV7-9	TRBJ2-1	once	.	CASSRLGANEQFF	TGTGCCAGCAGCAGACTGGGGGCGAATGAGCAGTTCTTC
TRBV4-2	TRBJ1-1	.	.	CASRQNTEEAFF	TGTGCCAGCAGACAGAACACCGAAGAAGCTTTCTTT
TRBV5-1	TRBJ2-3	.	.	CASRRESADTQYF	TGCGCCAGCAGGAGGGAGTCGGCAGATACGCAGTATTTT
TRBV4-1	TRBJ2-6	.	TRBD1	CASSHAPGTASGANVLTF	TGCGCCAGCAGCCACGCCCCCGGGACAGCCTCTGGGGCCAACGTCCTGACTTTC
TRBV14	TRBJ2-7	.	TRBD1	CASSQGQGRNYEQYF	TGTGCCAGCAGCCAAGGACAGGGGAGAAACTACGAGCAGTACTTC
TRBV6-1	TRBJ1-3	.	.	CASSDQGSGNTIYF	TGTGCCAGCAGTGATCAGGGATCTGGAAACACCATATATTTT
TRBV7-9	TRBJ2-7	.	TRBD1	CASSPLGTGGAEQYF	TGTGCCAGCAGCCCGCTCGGGACAGGGGGCGCCGAGCAGTACTTC
TRBV15	TRBJ2-5	.	.	CATKNQRAGRETQYF	TGTGCCACCAAAAACCAGCGGGCCGGTCGGGAGACCCAGTACTTC
TRBV7-9	TRBJ1-4	.	TRBD1	CASSPEGGEKLFF	TGTGCCAGCAGCCCAGAAGGGGGCGAGAAACTGTTTTTT
TRBV4-1	TRBJ1-5	.	TRBD1	CASSQDTRDSYSNQPQHF	TGCGCCAGCAGCCAAGACACCCGGGACAGTTATAGCAATCAGCCCCAGCATTTT
TRBV6-5	TRBJ2-5	.	.	CASSFSRDIGETQYF	TGTGCCAGCAGTTTTTCCCGGGACATTGGGGAGACCCAGTACTTC
TRBV28	TRBJ2-1	.	TRBD2	CASSPTGEASGISGEQFF	TGTGCCAGCAGTCCTACAGGGGAGGCTAGCGGGATATCGGGGGAGCAGTTCTTC
TRBV10-3	TRBJ2-7	.	TRBD2	CAITRTSGSYEQYF	TGTGCCATCACCCGGACTAGCGGATCCTACGAGCAGTACTTC